The 16 T cell receptor beta chains below all came from one sample that was sequenced in a study of T cells expressing NK-cell markers. TCRdb reprocessed the 5' RACE reads and stores each CDR3 protein as one record, lacking DNA. The sample's table shows about 450,000 distinct CDR3 sequences. Sequencing used blood T cells: a sorted CD56 or NKG2C T cell subset, CD4+ or CD8+ T cells, or bulk PBMC T cells (not recorded which). The receptors here all came from a woman between 18 and 75 years old in good health.

V gene TRBV4-3 combines with J gene TRBJ1-3; the TCRdb D gene call, TRBD1, has no DNA to confirm it. CDR1 LGHNA and CDR2 YSLEER come from the germline V gene. The length of the CDR3 is 16 residues. CDR3 in amino acids: CASSQDPGGSGNTIYF.

This sequence joins TRBV20-1 and TRBJ2-7. This CDR3 region has 13 residues. CDR1 and CDR2 (germline): DFQATT, SNEGSKA (reference sequence). CDR3 loop: CSARVKITYEQYF.

The chain couples TRBV20-1 to TRBJ1-3. The germline CDR1 and CDR2 sequences are DFQATT and SNEGSKA (reference sequence). This CDR3 has 15 amino acids. CDR3 amino acids: CSASDWNRSGNTIYF.

The chain uses TRBV6-1 and TRBJ1-2; TCRdb gives TRBD1 as the D gene, but with no DNA this cannot be confirmed. The length of the CDR3 is 15 residues. Germline loops: CDR1 MNHNS, CDR2 SASEGT. CDR3 protein: CASRPQGAVVYGYTF.

The gene calls are TRBV6-2 or TRBV6-3 and TRBJ2-1; TCRdb picks TRBD1, but there is no DNA to check that call. The CDR3 length is 14 residues. Germline V lookup: CDR1 MNHEY, CDR2 SVGEGT. The CDR3 sequence is CASSYTGTGTEQFF.

V usage is TRBV20-1 and J usage is TRBJ1-6; lacking DNA, the TRBD1 call made by TCRdb goes unchecked. The CDR3 sequence is 17 residues long. Germline values: CDR1 DFQATT, CDR2 SNEGSKA (reference sequence). CDR3 residues: CSASDRTASSYNSPLHF.

The genes are TRBV20-1 and TRBJ2-1; TCRdb returns TRBD2, unconfirmable since there is no DNA. The CDR3 totals 16 residues. The V gene's germline CDR1 is DFQATT and CDR2 SNEGSKA (reference sequence). Here the CDR3 reads CSAFSTSGATYNEQFF.

The rearrangement uses TRBV19 and TRBJ2-1; TCRdb's D call, TRBD1, is unchecked because there is no DNA. CDR1 is LNHDA, CDR2 SQIVND, per germline (reference sequence). The length of the CDR3 is 15 residues. This chain's CDR3 is CASSIGGAGYNEQFF.

J is TRBJ2-3 and V is TRBV29-1. The CDR3 length is 15 residues. Looked up from germline, CDR1 is SQVTM and CDR2 is ANQGSEA. CDR3 protein: CTFGGLPFTTDTQYF.

The V and J genes are TRBV20-1 and TRBJ1-2. The CDR3 runs to 14 residues. CDR1 and CDR2 (germline): DFQATT, SNEGSKA (reference sequence). CDR3 residues: CSARDFGLVYGYTF.

The chain joins TRBV7-2 to TRBJ2-5; TCRdb names TRBD1, which stays unverified in the absence of DNA. CDR3 length: 14 residues. From germline, CDR1 is SGHTA and CDR2 FQGNSA. The CDR3 protein is CASSLDRGQETQYF.

The chain uses TRBV27 and TRBJ2-3. Germline assignment: CDR1 MNHEY and CDR2 SMNVEV (reference sequence). CDR3 size: 16 residues. The CDR3 reads CASSLRSPLNTDTQYF.

The rearrangement uses TRBV3-1 and TRBJ2-3; TCRdb calls TRBD1, which cannot be checked without DNA. Germline V gene lookup returns CDR1 LGHDT and CDR2 YNNKEL (reference sequence). CDR3 length equals 15 residues. The CDR3 protein is CASSPPGTSTDTQYF.

The V and J genes are TRBV5-1 and TRBJ2-7; TCRdb proposes TRBD1, but this gene call is untestable without DNA. The CDR3 runs 13 residues. Germline V gene sequence: CDR1 SGHRS, CDR2 YFSETQ. CDR3: CASRGDITYEQYF.

The V gene is TRBV20-1, the J gene TRBJ2-3; TCRdb returns TRBD2, unconfirmable since there is no DNA. The CDR3 has 13 residues. CDR1 and CDR2 (germline): DFQATT, SNEGSKA (reference sequence). The chain's CDR3 is CSASREITDTQYF.

This chain joins TRBV5-1 and TRBJ1-2; TCRdb names TRBD1, which stays unverified in the absence of DNA. The V gene's germline CDR1 is SGHRS and CDR2 YFSETQ. The CDR3 is 13 amino acids. CDR3 sequence: CASSFGTEYGYTF.